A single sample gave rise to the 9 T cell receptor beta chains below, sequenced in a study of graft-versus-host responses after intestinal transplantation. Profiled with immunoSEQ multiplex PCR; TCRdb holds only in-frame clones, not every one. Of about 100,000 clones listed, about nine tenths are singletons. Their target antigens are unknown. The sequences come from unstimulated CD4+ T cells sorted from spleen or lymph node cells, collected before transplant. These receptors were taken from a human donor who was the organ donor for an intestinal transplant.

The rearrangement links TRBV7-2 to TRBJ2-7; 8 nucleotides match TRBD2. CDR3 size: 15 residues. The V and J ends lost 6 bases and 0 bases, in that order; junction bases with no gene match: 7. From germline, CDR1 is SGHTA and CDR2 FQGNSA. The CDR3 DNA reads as TGTGCCAGCAGGGGAGCGGGGGCGAGCTCCTACGAGCAGTACTTC. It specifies CASRGAGASSYEQYF.

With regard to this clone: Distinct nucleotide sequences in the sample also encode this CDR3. CDR3 loop: CASSRQNTEAFF. CDR3 in DNA: TGTGCCAGCAGCCGGCAGAACACTGAAGCTTTCTTT. The chain joins TRBV6-5 to TRBJ1-1; no clear D. The CDR3 extends over 12 amino acids. V was shortened by 6 bases and J by 1 base, with 6 bases between the two germline ends. In germline, CDR1 is MNHEY, CDR2 SVGAGI.

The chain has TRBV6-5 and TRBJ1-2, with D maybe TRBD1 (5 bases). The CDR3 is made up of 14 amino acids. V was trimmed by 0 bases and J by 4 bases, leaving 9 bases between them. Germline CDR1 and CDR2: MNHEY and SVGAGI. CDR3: CASSYSSGFYGYTF. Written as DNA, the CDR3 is TGTGCCAGCAGTTACTCATCAGGGTTCTATGGCTACACCTTC.

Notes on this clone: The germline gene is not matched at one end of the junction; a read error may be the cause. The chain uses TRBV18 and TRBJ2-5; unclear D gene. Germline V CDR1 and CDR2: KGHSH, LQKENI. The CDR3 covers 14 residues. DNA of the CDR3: TGTGCCGGCTCACCACCATGGGTTCAAGGGACCCAGTACTTC. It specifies CAGSPPWVQGTQYF.

CDR3 in DNA: TGTGCCAGCAGTTTACTCAGGGGGTCTGGAAACACCATATATTTT. It specifies CASSLLRGSGNTIYF. The chain uses TRBV27 and TRBJ1-3; TRBD1 agrees at 7 bases. Per germline, CDR1 MNHEY and CDR2 SMNVEV (reference sequence). There are 15 residues in the CDR3. The V segment lost 2 bases and the J segment 1 base; nucleotides outside the gene matches: 2.

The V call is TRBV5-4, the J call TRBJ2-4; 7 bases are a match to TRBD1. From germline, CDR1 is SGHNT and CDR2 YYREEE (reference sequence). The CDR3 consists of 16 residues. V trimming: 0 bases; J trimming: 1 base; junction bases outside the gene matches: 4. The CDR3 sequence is CASSLGGQLAKNIQYF. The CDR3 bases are TGTGCCAGCAGCTTGGGGGGACAGTTGGCCAAAAACATTCAGTACTTC.

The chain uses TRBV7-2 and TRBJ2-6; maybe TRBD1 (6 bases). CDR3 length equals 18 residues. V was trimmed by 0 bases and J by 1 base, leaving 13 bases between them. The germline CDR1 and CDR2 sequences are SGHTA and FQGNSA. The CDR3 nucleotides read TGTGCCAGCAGCTTAGCGAACAGGGCGTCTTCTGGGGCCAACGTCCTGACTTTC. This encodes CASSLANRASSGANVLTF.

The CDR3 reads CASSITSSYNEQFF. The CDR3 nucleotides read TGTGCCAGTAGTATCACGAGCTCCTACAATGAGCAGTTCTTC. J is TRBJ2-1 and V is TRBV19; D is unclear. This CDR3 comprises 14 residues. The ends were cut back, 3 bases at V and 0 bases at J, with 6 bases in the middle. CDR1 LNHDA and CDR2 SQIVND come from the germline V gene (reference sequence).

The CDR3 DNA reads as TGTGCCAGCAGTTACCGACAGGGAGGTTCACCCCTCCACTTT. Its protein product is CASSYRQGGSPLHF. The chain employs TRBV6-6 and TRBJ1-6, with TRBD1 matching 7 bases. Germline CDR1 reads MNHNY; CDR2 reads SVGAGI (reference sequence). V trimming: 2 bases; J trimming: 9 bases; junction bases outside the gene matches: 4. The CDR3 is made up of 14 amino acids.